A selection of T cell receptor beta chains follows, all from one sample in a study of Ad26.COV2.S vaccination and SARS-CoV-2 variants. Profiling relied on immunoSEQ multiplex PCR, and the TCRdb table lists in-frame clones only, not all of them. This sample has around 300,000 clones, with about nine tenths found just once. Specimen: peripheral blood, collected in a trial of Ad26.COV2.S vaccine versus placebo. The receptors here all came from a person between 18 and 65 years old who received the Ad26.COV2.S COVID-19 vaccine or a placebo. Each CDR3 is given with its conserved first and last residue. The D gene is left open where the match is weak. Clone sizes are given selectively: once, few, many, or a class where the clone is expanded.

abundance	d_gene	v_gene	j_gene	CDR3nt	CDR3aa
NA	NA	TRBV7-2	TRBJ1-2	TGTGCCAGCAGCTCCCAGAGGGGAGACTATGGCTACACCTTC	CASSSQRGDYGYTF
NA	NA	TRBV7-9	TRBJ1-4	TGTGCCAGCAGCTCTACGGGACTGATTAATGAAAAACTGTTTTTT	CASSSTGLINEKLFF
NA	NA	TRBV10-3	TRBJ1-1	TGTGCCATCAGTGATGATCAGAGGGTGCGTGCTTTCTTT	CAISDDQRVRAFF
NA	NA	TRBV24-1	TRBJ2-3	TGTGCCACCAGTGATTTGATTACAGATACGCAGTATTTT	CATSDLITDTQYF
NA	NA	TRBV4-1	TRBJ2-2	TGCGCCAGCAGCCAAGATGGGTTCAGAACCGGGGAGCTGTTTTTT	CASSQDGFRTGELFF
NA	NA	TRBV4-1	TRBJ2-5	TGCGCCAGCAGCCAACCACCCGGCGGGACACGGAATCAAGAGACCCAGTACTTC	CASSQPPGGTRNQETQYF
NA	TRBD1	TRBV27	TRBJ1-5	TGTGCCAGCAGTGGAACGGGACAGGGAATACGTCAGCCCCAGCATTTT	CASSGTGQGIRQPQHF
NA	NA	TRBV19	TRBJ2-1	TGTGCCAGTAGTAAAAGTATCGGGGAGTCCGGGTACAATGAGCAGTTCTTC	CASSKSIGESGYNEQFF
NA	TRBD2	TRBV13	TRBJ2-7	TGTGCCAGCAGCCCCTCGACTAGCGGGGGCGACGAGCAGTACTTC	CASSPSTSGGDEQYF
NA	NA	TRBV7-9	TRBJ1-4	TGTGCCAGCAGCTTACGGGTAGCTAATGAAAAACTGTTTTTT	CASSLRVANEKLFF
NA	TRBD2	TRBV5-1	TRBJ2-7	TGCGCCAGCAATGCGGGAGCGTCCCACGAGCAGTACTTC	CASNAGASHEQYF
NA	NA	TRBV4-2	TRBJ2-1	TGTGCCAGCAGCCAAGACTCCGGGACCTACAATGAGCAGTTCTTC	CASSQDSGTYNEQFF
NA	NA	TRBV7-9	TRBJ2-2	TGTGCCAGCAGCTCCGCCCCTAAGAGCACCGGGGAGCTGTTTTTT	CASSSAPKSTGELFF
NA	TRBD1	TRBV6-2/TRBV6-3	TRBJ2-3	TGTGCCAGCAGTTACTTAGTCGGACAGGCTTGGGTGACAGATACGCAGTATTTT	CASSYLVGQAWVTDTQYF
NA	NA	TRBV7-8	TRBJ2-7	TGTGCCAGCAGCTTAGACAGGGTTGACGAGCAGTACTTC	CASSLDRVDEQYF
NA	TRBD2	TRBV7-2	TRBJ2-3	TGTGCCAGCAGAACCGGGGGGGGTCATACGCAGTATTTT	CASRTGGGHTQYF
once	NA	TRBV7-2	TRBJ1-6	TGTGCCAGCAGCTTAGCCGGGGGAGTTTCCGGGAGTTTCTCGAATTCACCCCTCCACTTT	CASSLAGGVSGSFSNSPLHF
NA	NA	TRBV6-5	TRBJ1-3	TGTGCCAGCGGCCCGGACAGTTTTGGAAACACCATATATTTT	CASGPDSFGNTIYF
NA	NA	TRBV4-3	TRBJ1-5	TGCGCCAGCAGCCAAGAGTGGGAGGTTAATCAGCCCCAGCATTTT	CASSQEWEVNQPQHF
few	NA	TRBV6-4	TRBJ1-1	TGTGCCAGCAGTGACTCGCAGGATATGAACACTGAAGCTTTCTTT	CASSDSQDMNTEAFF
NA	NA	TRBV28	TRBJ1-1	TGTGCCAGCAGTTTAAACGGGAACACTGAAGCTTTCTTT	CASSLNGNTEAFF
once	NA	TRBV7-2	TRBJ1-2	TGTGCCAGCAGCTTAGGAGGGAATGTACTCTATGGCTACACCTTC	CASSLGGNVLYGYTF
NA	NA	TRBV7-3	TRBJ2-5	TGTGCCAGCAGCCAGGACACAGGGAGAGAAGAGACCCAGTACTTC	CASSQDTGREETQYF
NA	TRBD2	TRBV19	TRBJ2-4	TGTGCCAGTAGCCATGCTCTAGCGGAACAATACAAAAACATTCAGTACTTC	CASSHALAEQYKNIQYF
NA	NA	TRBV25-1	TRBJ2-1	TGTGCCAGCTCCTGGACCGGCTATGAGCAGTTCTTC	CASSWTGYEQFF
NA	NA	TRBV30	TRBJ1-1	TGTGCCTGGAGTGCCGGACTTGACACTGAAGCTTTCTTT	CAWSAGLDTEAFF
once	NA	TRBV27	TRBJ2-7	TGTGCCAGCAGTCAACCAGGAATCTCCTACGAGCAGTACTTC	CASSQPGISYEQYF
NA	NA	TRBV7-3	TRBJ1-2	TGTGCCAGCAGCTCACAGAATAACTATGGCTACACCTTC	CASSSQNNYGYTF
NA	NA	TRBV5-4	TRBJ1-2	TGTGCCAGCAGCTTGGAGGGCAGGGTATTTGGCTACACCTTC	CASSLEGRVFGYTF
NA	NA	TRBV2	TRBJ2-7	TGTGCCAGCAGTACAGGGTCATCTGGAGGGGAGCAGTACTTC	CASSTGSSGGEQYF
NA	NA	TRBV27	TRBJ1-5	TGTGCCAGCACCCTGCGGGGGGACGGGAATCAGCCCCAGCATTTT	CASTLRGDGNQPQHF
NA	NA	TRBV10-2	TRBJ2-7	TGCGCCAGCCGAGAAGGGAGTACCTACGAGCAGTACTTC	CASREGSTYEQYF
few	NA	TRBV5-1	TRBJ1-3	TGCGCCAGCAGCCGGACCCCCACCGGAAACACCATATATTTT	CASSRTPTGNTIYF
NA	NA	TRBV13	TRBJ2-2	TGTGCCAGCAGCTCACGTCGCACGAACACCGGGGAGCTGTTTTTT	CASSSRRTNTGELFF
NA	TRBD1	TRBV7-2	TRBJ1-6	TGTGCCAGCAGCTTAGAGCCGGGACAGGGCAATTCACCCCTCCACTTT	CASSLEPGQGNSPLHF
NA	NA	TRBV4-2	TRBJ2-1	TGTGCCAGCAGCCAAGGACTAACGTACAATGAGCAGTTCTTC	CASSQGLTYNEQFF
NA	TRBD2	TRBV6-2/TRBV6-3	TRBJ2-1	TGTGCCAGCAGCAATTTAGCGGGGGGGAATAAGTTCTTC	CASSNLAGGNKFF
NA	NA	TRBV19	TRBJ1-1	TGTGCCAGTAGTGGGTTCACTGAAGCTTTCTTT	CASSGFTEAFF
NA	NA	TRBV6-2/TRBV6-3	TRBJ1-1	TGTGCCAGCAGTTACTCGGAAACAGGGAGGACTGAAGCTTTCTTT	CASSYSETGRTEAFF
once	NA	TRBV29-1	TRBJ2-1	TGCAGCGTTGAAGTTCCAGGTACCTACAATGAGCAGTTCTTC	CSVEVPGTYNEQFF
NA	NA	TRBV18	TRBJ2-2	TGTGCCAGCTCCAGTGGGGGACCGGGCACCGGGGAGCTGTTTTTT	CASSSGGPGTGELFF
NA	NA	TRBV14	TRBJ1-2	TGTGCCAGCAGCCGAGCCGGGACAATTGGGGGTTTGAGCTACACCTTC	CASSRAGTIGGLSYTF
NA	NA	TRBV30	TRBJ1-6	TGTGCCTGGAGTGCAGAAAGAGATAATTCACCCCTCCACTTT	CAWSAERDNSPLHF
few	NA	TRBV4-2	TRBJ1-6	TGTGCCAGCAGCCAAGAGCTCAGGAATTCACCCCTCCACTTT	CASSQELRNSPLHF
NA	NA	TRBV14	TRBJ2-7	TGTGCCAGCAGCACCCGACCCGGGGGGCAGTACTTC	CASSTRPGGQYF
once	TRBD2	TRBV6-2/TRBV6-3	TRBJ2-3	TGTGCCAGCAGTTACTCACTAGCGGGGGACCTCACAGATACGCAGTATTTT	CASSYSLAGDLTDTQYF
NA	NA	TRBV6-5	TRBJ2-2	TGTGCCAGCAGTTACAGGGAACTTAGACATACCGGGGAGCTGTTTTTT	CASSYRELRHTGELFF
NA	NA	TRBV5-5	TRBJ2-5	TGTGCCATAGGACGCCTGCCACGGGAGACCCAGTACTTC	CAIGRLPRETQYF
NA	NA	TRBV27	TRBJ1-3	TGTGCCAGCAGTTTGTCCAGGGGCGGAGAGGCTGGAAACACCATATATTTT	CASSLSRGGEAGNTIYF
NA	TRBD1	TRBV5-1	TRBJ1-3	TGCGCCAGCAGCAGAGGGACAGGGACCGGAAACACCATATATTTT	CASSRGTGTGNTIYF
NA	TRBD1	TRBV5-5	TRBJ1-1	TGTGCCAGCAGCTTGTATCCCCAGGGGGCGGTTTTCGGTAGTAGCACTGAAGCTTTCTTT	CASSLYPQGAVFGSSTEAFF
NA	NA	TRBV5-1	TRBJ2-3	TGCGCCAGCAGCTTTGTCGATACGCAGTATTTT	CASSFVDTQYF
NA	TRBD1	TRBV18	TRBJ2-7	TGTGCCAGCTCACCGTCCGACAGGGGTTACGAGCAGTACTTC	CASSPSDRGYEQYF
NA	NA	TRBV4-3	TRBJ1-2	TGCGCCAGCAGCCAAGCTCGGACCAGGGCTAAGGGTAACTATGGCTACACCTTC	CASSQARTRAKGNYGYTF
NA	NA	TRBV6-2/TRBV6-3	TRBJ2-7	TGTGCCAGCAGTTACGGGAAGCCCTACGAGCAGTACTTC	CASSYGKPYEQYF
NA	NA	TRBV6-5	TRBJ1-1	TGTGCCAGCAGCCGAGGATGGACGGACAACACTGAAGCTTTCTTT	CASSRGWTDNTEAFF
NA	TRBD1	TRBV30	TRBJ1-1	TGTGCCTGGAGTGCAGGGGGCGGGCTTGGGAACACTGAAGCTTTCTTT	CAWSAGGGLGNTEAFF
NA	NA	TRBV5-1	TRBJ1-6	TGCGCCACCCGACCCCCAGGAGAAAATTCACCCCTCCACTTT	CATRPPGENSPLHF